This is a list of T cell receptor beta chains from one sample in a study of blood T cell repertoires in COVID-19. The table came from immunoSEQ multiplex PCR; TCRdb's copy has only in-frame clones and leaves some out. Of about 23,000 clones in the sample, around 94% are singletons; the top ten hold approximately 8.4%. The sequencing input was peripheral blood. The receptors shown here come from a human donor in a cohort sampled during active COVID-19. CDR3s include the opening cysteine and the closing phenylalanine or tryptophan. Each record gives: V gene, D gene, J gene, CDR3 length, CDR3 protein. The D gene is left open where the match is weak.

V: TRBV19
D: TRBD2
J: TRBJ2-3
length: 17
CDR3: CASSMAPTSGVTDTQYF

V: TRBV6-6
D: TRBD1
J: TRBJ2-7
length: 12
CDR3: CASSGTGYEQYF

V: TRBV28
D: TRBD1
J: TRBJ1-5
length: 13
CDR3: CASYRGPNQPQHF

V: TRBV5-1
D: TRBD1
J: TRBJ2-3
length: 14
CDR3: CASSLARGRDTQYF

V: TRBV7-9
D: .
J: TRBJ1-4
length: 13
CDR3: CASSLLGGEKLFF

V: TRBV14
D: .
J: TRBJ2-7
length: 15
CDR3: CASSQVEGPAGEQYF

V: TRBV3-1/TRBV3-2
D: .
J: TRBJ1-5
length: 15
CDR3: CASSQGRTEGQPQHF

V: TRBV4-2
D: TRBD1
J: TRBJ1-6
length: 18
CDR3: CASSLEGGGQVYNSPLHF

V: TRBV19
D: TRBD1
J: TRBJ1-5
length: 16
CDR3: CASSPWGTGPNQPQHF

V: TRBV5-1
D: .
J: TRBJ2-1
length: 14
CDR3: CASSLGQGLSEQFF

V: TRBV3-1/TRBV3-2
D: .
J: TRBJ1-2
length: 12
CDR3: CASSRGDYGYTF

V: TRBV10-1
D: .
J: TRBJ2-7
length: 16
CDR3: CASSEDSMGPGYEQYF

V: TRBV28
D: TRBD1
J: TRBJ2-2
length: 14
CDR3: CASSLTGGIGELFF

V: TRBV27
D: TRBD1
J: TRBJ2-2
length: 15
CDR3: CASKTGTVNTGELFF

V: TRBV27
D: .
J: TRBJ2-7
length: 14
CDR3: CASSPQGISREQYF

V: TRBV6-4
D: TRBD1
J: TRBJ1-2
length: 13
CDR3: CASSETAGGDYTF

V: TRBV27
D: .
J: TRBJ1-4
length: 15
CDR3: CASSLSRRGGEKLFF

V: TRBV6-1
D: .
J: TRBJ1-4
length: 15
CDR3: CASSEFRAGNEKLFF

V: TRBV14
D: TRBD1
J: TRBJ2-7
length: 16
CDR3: CASSRLGTGSSYEQYF

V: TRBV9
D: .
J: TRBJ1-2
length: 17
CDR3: CASSSQGRGRINYGYTF

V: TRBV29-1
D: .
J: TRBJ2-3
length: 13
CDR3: CSSCRGLSDTQYF

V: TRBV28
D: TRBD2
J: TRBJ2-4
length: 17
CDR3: CASSFWTSGRFKNIQYF

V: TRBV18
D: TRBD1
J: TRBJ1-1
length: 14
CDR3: CASSPQGQGTEAFF

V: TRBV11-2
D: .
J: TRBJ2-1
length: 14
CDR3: CASSWAGSYNEQFF

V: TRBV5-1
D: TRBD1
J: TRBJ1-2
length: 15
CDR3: CASRLSPGQNYGYTF

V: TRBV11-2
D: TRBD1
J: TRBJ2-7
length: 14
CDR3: CASSKPQGANEQYF

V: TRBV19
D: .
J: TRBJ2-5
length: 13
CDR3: CASSIDSVETQYF

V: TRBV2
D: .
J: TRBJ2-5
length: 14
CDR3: CASTPPVGAETQYF

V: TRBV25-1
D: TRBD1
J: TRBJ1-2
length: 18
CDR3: CASSAPFGGQRSNYGYTF

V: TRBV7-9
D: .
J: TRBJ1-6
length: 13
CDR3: CASSLASGVTLHF

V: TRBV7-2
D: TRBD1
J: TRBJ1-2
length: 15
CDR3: CASSYDRGPFAGYTF

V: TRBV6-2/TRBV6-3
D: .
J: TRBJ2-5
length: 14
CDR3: CASSYPGRKETQYF

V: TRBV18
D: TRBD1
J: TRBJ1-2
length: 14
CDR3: CASSGGTGDYGYTF

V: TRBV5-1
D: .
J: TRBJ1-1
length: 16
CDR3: CASSLAFSSVDTEAFF

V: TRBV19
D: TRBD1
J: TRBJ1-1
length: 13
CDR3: CASSRRGPTEAFF

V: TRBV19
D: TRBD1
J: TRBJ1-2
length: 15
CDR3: CASSIGADRPYGYTF

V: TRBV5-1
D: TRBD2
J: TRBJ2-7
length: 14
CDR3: CASSPGTSNYEQYF

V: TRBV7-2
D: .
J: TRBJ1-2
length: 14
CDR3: CASSPSWQGHGYTF

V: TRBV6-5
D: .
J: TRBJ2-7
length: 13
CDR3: CASTQTTGYEQYF

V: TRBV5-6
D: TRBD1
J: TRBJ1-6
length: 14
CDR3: CASSFRDSNSPLHF